These 24 T cell receptor beta chains were sequenced from one sample in a study of cytomegalovirus exposure and HLA in healthy donors. Primers for the PCR totalled 60 Vbeta and 13 Jbeta. The data were produced by immunoSEQ multiplex PCR, yet TCRdb's version contains in-frame clones alone and is incomplete. The profile covers around 200,000 clones, with 82% appearing a single time and about 0.84% taken by the ten largest. Sequencing was performed on PBMCs. The receptors shown here come from a woman under 30 in good health and CMV-seronegative.

The chain employs TRBV11-2 and TRBJ1-3; D is unclear. The V gene's germline CDR1 is SGHAT and CDR2 FQNNGV. V was cut by 2 bases and J by 0 bases, with 8 bases left in between. The CDR3 sequence is 15 residues long. The CDR3 nucleotides read TGTGCCAGCAGCTTATGGGCATCCTCTGGAAACACCATATATTTT. Protein: CASSLWASSGNTIYF. Complete variable domain (other parts from reference TRBV11-2 and TRBJ1-3): EAGVAQSPRYKIIEKRQSVAFWCNPISGHATLYWYQQILGQGPKLLIQFQNNGVVDDSQLPKDRFSAERLKGVDSTLKIQPAKLEDSAVYLCASSLWASSGNTIYFGEGSWLTVV.

This clone has just one count. The junction differs from germline at one of its ends, possibly a read error. The chain employs TRBV7-9 and TRBJ2-1; unclear D gene. The germline V gene encodes CDR1 SEHNR and CDR2 FQNEAQ (reference sequence). This CDR3 region has 12 residues. The CDR3 DNA sequence: TGTTCCAGCAGCTTAGAGACTGATGAGCAGTTCTTC. Protein product: CSSSLETDEQFF.

This clone was observed once. This chain connects TRBV10-3 to TRBJ2-7; 11 nucleotides line up with TRBD2. The J segment lost 6 bases and the V segment lost 2 bases, leaving 9 bases of the junction unmatched. Germline loops: CDR1 ENHRY, CDR2 SYGVKD. This CDR3 is built from 16 residues. The CDR3 sequence is CAISEVSGRAKGEQYF. DNA for the CDR3: TGTGCCATCAGTGAGGTTAGCGGGAGGGCCAAGGGCGAGCAGTACTTC.

The chain recombines TRBV11-2 with TRBJ1-2, with 8 bases matching TRBD1. The trim removed 4 bases at V and 2 bases at J, leaving 3 bases unmatched. In germline, CDR1 is SGHAT, CDR2 FQNNGV. The CDR3 is made up of 14 amino acids. CDR3: CASSYRGGNYGYTF. The CDR3 DNA follows: TGTGCCAGCAGCTACAGGGGGGGAAACTATGGCTACACCTTC.

J is TRBJ2-3 and V is TRBV7-7; 8 positions agree with TRBD1. From germline, CDR1 is SSHAT and CDR2 FNYEAQ (reference sequence). The CDR3 covers 16 residues. Trimming took 5 bases from V and 0 from J; bases not matched to a gene: 7. The CDR3 sequence is CASSSIGQGSTDTQYF. CDR3 nucleotide sequence: TGTGCCAGCAGCAGCATCGGACAGGGTAGCACAGATACGCAGTATTTT.

The chain employs TRBV27 and TRBJ2-1; 7 nucleotides line up with TRBD1. Germline V CDR1 and CDR2: MNHEY, SMNVEV (reference sequence). Trimming at V came to 5 bases and at J to 3 bases, leaving 4 bases not matched to a gene. The CDR3 contains 14 residues. DNA of the CDR3: TGTGCCAGCAGTCCCTGGGACAGCTACAATGAGCAGTTCTTC. It specifies CASSPWDSYNEQFF.

The rearrangement links TRBV9 to TRBJ2-1, with a weak D call TRBD2 (5 bases). V was trimmed by 5 bases and J by 8 bases, leaving 32 bases between them. Germline CDR1 reads SGDLS; CDR2 reads YYNGEE. The CDR3 runs to 19 residues. The CDR3 sequence: CASSLSSSGYKTPGYEQFF. In nucleotides, the CDR3 is TGTGCCAGCAGTCTCAGCTCATCGGGGTATAAGACACCAGGCTATGAGCAGTTCTTC. The complete variable domain, with remaining parts taken from reference TRBV9 and TRBJ2-1, reads DSGVTQTPKHLITATGQRVTLRCSPRSGDLSVYWYQQSLDQGLQFLIQYYNGEERAKGNILERFSAQQFPDLHSELNLSSLELGDSALYFCASSLSSSGYKTPGYEQFFGPGTRLTVL.

The CDR3 DNA follows: TGTGCCAGCAGTCGATTTAGCGGGGACAACTACAATGAGCAGTTCTTC. Its protein product is CASSRFSGDNYNEQFF. The rearrangement links TRBV2 to TRBJ2-1; 8 nucleotides match TRBD2. The germline V gene encodes CDR1 SNHLY and CDR2 FYNNEI. This CDR3 has 16 residues. J was trimmed by 3 bases and V by 5 bases; bases with no gene match: 9.

Only a few counts were recorded for this clone. The chain links TRBV2 to TRBJ2-7; TRBD1 agrees at 9 bases. The CDR3 is 17 residues long. The J segment lost 2 bases and the V segment lost 0 bases, leaving 8 bases of the junction unmatched. Germline CDR1 reads SNHLY; CDR2 reads FYNNEI. The CDR3 here is CASSEALWDREPYEQYF. In DNA form, the CDR3 reads TGTGCCAGCAGTGAAGCGCTTTGGGACAGGGAACCCTACGAGCAGTACTTC. The full variable domain, with the rest looked up from reference TRBV2 and TRBJ2-7, is EPEVTQTPSHQVTQMGQEVILRCVPISNHLYFYWYRQILGQKVEFLVSFYNNEISEKSEIFDDQFSVERPDGSNFTLKIRSTKLEDSAMYFCASSEALWDREPYEQYFGPGTRLTVT.

V usage is TRBV7-8 and J usage is TRBJ1-5, with D tentatively TRBD1 (5 bases). Per germline, CDR1 SGHVS and CDR2 FQNEAQ. CDR3 length: 16 residues. V lost 1 base and J lost 2, with 12 bases in between. CDR3 DNA sequence: TGTGCCAGCAGCTTAGTAGGGGTTAACGGCAATCAGCCCCAGCATTTT. This codes for CASSLVGVNGNQPQHF.

This chain connects TRBV27 to TRBJ2-2, with 9 bases matching TRBD2. This CDR3 region has 16 residues. J gave up 0 bases and V 7 bases, and 6 bases lay outside the gene matches. Germline CDR1 MNHEY, CDR2 SMNVEV (reference sequence). The CDR3 DNA is TGTGCCAGCATGGTAGGACTAGCGACGAACACCGGGGAGCTGTTTTTT. This encodes CASMVGLATNTGELFF.

The rearrangement uses TRBV20-1 and TRBJ2-1; D is unclear. This CDR3 is built from 10 residues. Trimming took 5 bases from V and 6 from J, leaving 5 bases between them. CDR1 and CDR2 (germline): DFQATT, SNEGSKA (reference sequence). CDR3 region: CSASFNEQFF. The CDR3 DNA sequence: TGCAGTGCTTCTTTCAATGAGCAGTTCTTC.

The V gene is TRBV27, the J gene TRBJ1-1, with a weak D call TRBD1 (6 bases). The CDR3 totals 15 residues. Trimming shortened V by 1 base and J by 1 base, and 10 bases separated the two germline ends. Germline V gives CDR1 MNHEY, CDR2 SMNVEV (reference sequence). CDR3 sequence: CASSLYSDRNTEAFF. The CDR3 DNA reads TGTGCCAGCAGTTTATACTCGGACAGGAACACTGAAGCTTTCTTT.

A word on this clone: This same CDR3 is encoded by further DNA sequences in the sample. The chain couples TRBV5-1 to TRBJ1-5; no clear D gene. CDR1 and CDR2 (germline): SGHRS, YFSETQ. With 5 bases removed from V and 5 bases from J, the gap between germline ends came to 11 bases. This CDR3 contains 13 residues. CDR3 nucleotides: TGCGCCAGCAGTCTGGGAGGCGATCAGCCCCAGCATTTT. Its protein is CASSLGGDQPQHF.

This chain connects TRBV13 to TRBJ2-2; weak D call: TRBD2 (6 bases). Germline V gene lookup returns CDR1 PRHDT and CDR2 FYEKMQ (reference sequence). The CDR3 extends over 14 amino acids. V was pared by 3 bases and J by 4 bases, with 9 bases between. CDR3 residues: CASSLGGGTGELFF. The CDR3 bases are TGTGCCAGCAGCTTGGGGGGAGGCACCGGGGAGCTGTTTTTT.

V and J are TRBV4-2 and TRBJ2-7; TRBD2 matches at 7 bases. Germline values: CDR1 LGHNA, CDR2 YNFKEQ. The V and J ends lost 7 bases and 0 bases, in that order; junction bases with no gene match: 6. The CDR3 totals 14 residues. In DNA form, the CDR3 reads TGTGCCAGCAAGGTAGCGGGTGACTCCTACGAGCAGTACTTC. It translates to CASKVAGDSYEQYF.

The chain carries TRBV11-2 and TRBJ1-1, with D maybe TRBD1 (5 bases). The ends were cut back, 4 bases at V and 2 bases at J, with 8 bases in the middle. The CDR3 spans 13 residues. Germline CDR1 SGHAT, CDR2 FQNNGV. For the CDR3, the DNA is TGTGCCAGCAGCTCGGACATCAACACTGAAGCTTTCTTT. Its protein product is CASSSDINTEAFF.

This chain joins TRBV5-1 and TRBJ2-1; TRBD2 agrees at 10 bases. This CDR3 spans 15 amino acids. V lost 0 bases to trimming and J lost 4 bases; unmatched junction nucleotides: 1. Looked up from germline, CDR1 is SGHRS and CDR2 is YFSETQ. The CDR3 DNA sequence: TGCGCCAGCAGCTTGGCACTAGCGGGATACAATGAGCAGTTCTTC. It is translated as CASSLALAGYNEQFF.

The J gene is TRBJ1-2, the V gene TRBV14; D is possibly TRBD1 (5 bases). Germline V gene sequence: CDR1 SGHDN, CDR2 FVKESK. The CDR3 has 15 amino acids. Trimming took 4 bases from V and 3 from J, leaving 15 bases between them. Written as DNA, the CDR3 is TGTGCCAGCAGCCTCACCAGGGCAGGGTACTATGGCTACACCTTC. It translates to CASSLTRAGYYGYTF.

The chain uses TRBV4-1 and TRBJ1-1; D is unclear. The V and J ends lost 0 bases and 7 bases respectively, with 15 bases between them. Germline V lookup: CDR1 MGHRA, CDR2 YSYEKL. The length of the CDR3 is 15 residues. CDR3 nucleotides: TGCGCCAGCAGCCAAGATATATGGGTCCGGGTTGAAGCTTTCTTT. It codes for CASSQDIWVRVEAFF.

The chain joins TRBV20-1 to TRBJ2-5, with D possibly TRBD1 on 6 matching bases. Per the germline V gene, CDR1 is DFQATT and CDR2 is SNEGSKA (reference sequence). This CDR3 contains 11 residues. Between the trimmed V and J ends, which lost 7 bases and 1 base, there was a span of 7 bases. The CDR3 sequence is CSGGPQETQYF. The CDR3, as DNA: TGCAGTGGGGGGCCCCAAGAGACCCAGTACTTC.

The gene calls are TRBV7-9 and TRBJ2-7, with TRBD2 as a possible D gene (6 bases). Per the germline V gene, CDR1 is SEHNR and CDR2 is FQNEAQ (reference sequence). The CDR3 totals 12 residues. V was pared by 6 bases and J by 9 bases, with 15 bases between. CDR3 nucleotides: TGTGCCAGCAGTCACGGGGGTCACTGGCAGTACTTC. Amino acids: CASSHGGHWQYF.

The chain joins TRBV5-1 to TRBJ2-1, with 15 nucleotides matching TRBD2. The CDR3 runs to 18 residues. With V trimmed by 4 bases and J by 8 bases, 13 bases remained unmatched. CDR1 is SGHRS and CDR2 is YFSETQ in the germline V gene. CDR3: CASSIGLAGGPYLDEQFF. The CDR3 DNA reads as TGCGCCAGCAGCATCGGACTAGCGGGGGGGCCGTATTTGGATGAGCAGTTCTTC.

This sequence joins TRBV7-2 and TRBJ2-5; 11 bases fit TRBD2. This CDR3 is 15 amino acids long. Germline CDR1 and CDR2: SGHTA and FQGNSA. V shed 3 bases, J shed 4 bases, and the junction held 4 bases outside the gene matches. In DNA form, the CDR3 reads TGTGCCAGCAGCTTCCTTAGCGGGAGGGGAGAGACCCAGTACTTC. It encodes CASSFLSGRGETQYF.